The rows below give T cell receptor beta chains drawn from one sample of a study of shared T cell receptors in the human thymus. Some clones are missing from TCRdb's copy, which holds only in-frame ones; the method was immunoSEQ multiplex PCR. The sample lists 500,000 to 750,000 clones, 88% occurring once. The same data also went into a second study, on human thymus T cells.

Specimen: thymocytes. These receptors came from a boy under three years old with a congenital heart defect. The CDR3 runs from the conserved cysteine through the conserved F or W. Each record gives: CDR3 length, clone size, D gene, V gene, J gene, CDR3 protein, CDR3 DNA. The D gene is left open where the match is weak. Clone size is given for some rows only: seen once, a few or many times, or a class if the clone is expanded.

CDR3 length: 15; clone size: -; D gene: -; V gene: TRBV30; J gene: TRBJ2-4; CDR3 protein: CAWSHEGEAKNIQYF; CDR3 DNA: TGTGCCTGGTCCCACGAGGGGGAAGCCAAAAACATTCAGTACTTC
CDR3 length: 17; clone size: -; D gene: -; V gene: TRBV21-1; J gene: TRBJ2-7; CDR3 protein: CASSNGGDPSPLYEQYF; CDR3 DNA: TGTGCCAGCAGCAATGGGGGGGACCCATCGCCCCTCTACGAGCAGTACTTC
CDR3 length: 15; clone size: -; D gene: TRBD1; V gene: TRBV2; J gene: TRBJ2-7; CDR3 protein: CASSRGRQGAYEQYF; CDR3 DNA: TGTGCCAGCAGTCGAGGGCGACAGGGGGCATACGAGCAGTACTTC
CDR3 length: 12; clone size: -; D gene: -; V gene: TRBV15; J gene: TRBJ1-2; CDR3 protein: CATSIEGVGYTF; CDR3 DNA: TGTGCCACCAGCATAGAAGGGGTGGGCTACACCTTC
CDR3 length: 16; clone size: -; D gene: TRBD2; V gene: TRBV5-6; J gene: TRBJ2-1; CDR3 protein: CASSLGASGAYNEQFF; CDR3 DNA: TGTGCCAGCAGCTTGGGGGCTAGCGGGGCCTACAATGAGCAGTTCTTC
CDR3 length: 15; clone size: -; D gene: -; V gene: TRBV27; J gene: TRBJ2-7; CDR3 protein: CASSPTAGGPYEQYF; CDR3 DNA: TGTGCCAGCAGTCCGACTGCCGGGGGACCCTACGAGCAGTACTTC
CDR3 length: 13; clone size: -; D gene: -; V gene: TRBV11-3; J gene: TRBJ1-2; CDR3 protein: CASSLVERDGYTF; CDR3 DNA: TGTGCCAGCAGCTTAGTCGAGAGGGATGGCTACACCTTC
CDR3 length: 18; clone size: -; D gene: TRBD2; V gene: TRBV5-1; J gene: TRBJ2-3; CDR3 protein: CASSGPGTSGRAQDTQYF; CDR3 DNA: TGCGCCAGCAGTGGGCCCGGGACTAGCGGGAGAGCCCAGGATACGCAGTATTTT
CDR3 length: 13; clone size: -; D gene: -; V gene: TRBV6-6; J gene: TRBJ2-5; CDR3 protein: CASSYPGWETQYF; CDR3 DNA: TGTGCCAGCAGTTACCCGGGGTGGGAGACCCAGTACTTC
CDR3 length: 20; clone size: -; D gene: -; V gene: TRBV14; J gene: TRBJ2-7; CDR3 protein: CASSQDQSQSPRRGSYEQYF; CDR3 DNA: TGTGCCAGCAGCCAAGATCAGAGCCAGTCACCGCGACGGGGGTCCTACGAGCAGTACTTC
CDR3 length: 16; clone size: once; D gene: -; V gene: TRBV5-1; J gene: TRBJ2-2; CDR3 protein: CASSLARGADTGELFF; CDR3 DNA: TGCGCCAGCAGCTTGGCCCGGGGGGCGGACACCGGGGAGCTGTTTTTT
CDR3 length: 16; clone size: -; D gene: TRBD2; V gene: TRBV11-2; J gene: TRBJ2-3; CDR3 protein: CASSPSGPPGTDTQYF; CDR3 DNA: TGTGCCAGCAGCCCTAGCGGGCCCCCTGGGACAGATACGCAGTATTTT
CDR3 length: 13; clone size: -; D gene: TRBD1; V gene: TRBV11-3; J gene: TRBJ1-2; CDR3 protein: CASSLDRKDGYTF; CDR3 DNA: TGTGCCAGCAGCCTGGACAGGAAGGATGGCTACACCTTC
CDR3 length: 13; clone size: -; D gene: TRBD2; V gene: TRBV5-1; J gene: TRBJ2-7; CDR3 protein: CASSWEAGEEQYF; CDR3 DNA: TGCGCCAGCAGCTGGGAGGCGGGAGAGGAGCAGTACTTC
CDR3 length: 14; clone size: -; D gene: TRBD1; V gene: TRBV2; J gene: TRBJ2-7; CDR3 protein: CASRDRSPIGEQYF; CDR3 DNA: TGTGCCAGCAGGGACAGGTCCCCAATAGGCGAGCAGTACTTC
CDR3 length: 16; clone size: -; D gene: TRBD2; V gene: TRBV4-2; J gene: TRBJ2-7; CDR3 protein: CASSQDRTSRGYEQYF; CDR3 DNA: TGTGCCAGCAGCCAAGATCGGACTAGCCGGGGCTACGAGCAGTACTTC
CDR3 length: 15; clone size: -; D gene: -; V gene: TRBV28; J gene: TRBJ1-5; CDR3 protein: CASSLGTQGNQPQHF; CDR3 DNA: TGTGCCAGCAGTTTGGGGACCCAGGGGAATCAGCCCCAGCATTTT
CDR3 length: 15; clone size: -; D gene: -; V gene: TRBV11-3; J gene: TRBJ1-3; CDR3 protein: CASSLRRDTGNTIYF; CDR3 DNA: TGTGCCAGCAGCCTCAGGAGGGATACTGGAAACACCATATATTTT
CDR3 length: 20; clone size: -; D gene: -; V gene: TRBV11-2; J gene: TRBJ1-2; CDR3 protein: CASSLETPTAASLRNYGYTF; CDR3 DNA: TGTGCCAGCAGCTTAGAGACCCCGACAGCCGCCAGCTTGCGGAACTATGGCTACACCTTC
CDR3 length: 15; clone size: -; D gene: TRBD1; V gene: TRBV11-2; J gene: TRBJ1-2; CDR3 protein: CASSPLRQGVYGYTF; CDR3 DNA: TGTGCCAGCAGCCCCCTGAGACAGGGAGTCTATGGCTACACCTTC
CDR3 length: 11; clone size: -; D gene: -; V gene: TRBV2; J gene: TRBJ2-1; CDR3 protein: CASRMDREQFF; CDR3 DNA: TGTGCCAGCAGAATGGACAGAGAGCAGTTCTTC
CDR3 length: 15; clone size: -; D gene: -; V gene: TRBV11-2; J gene: TRBJ2-1; CDR3 protein: CASRQRQVTHNEQFF; CDR3 DNA: TGTGCCAGCAGACAACGACAGGTGACCCACAATGAGCAGTTCTTC
CDR3 length: 17; clone size: few; D gene: -; V gene: TRBV18; J gene: TRBJ2-2; CDR3 protein: CASSPPAGNKNTGELFF; CDR3 DNA: TGTGCCAGCTCACCACCTGCGGGAAATAAGAACACCGGGGAGCTGTTTTTT
CDR3 length: 15; clone size: -; D gene: -; V gene: TRBV4-3; J gene: TRBJ2-1; CDR3 protein: CASSQEAQFYNEQFF; CDR3 DNA: TGCGCCAGCAGCCAAGAGGCACAGTTCTACAATGAGCAGTTCTTC
CDR3 length: 15; clone size: -; D gene: TRBD2; V gene: TRBV5-4; J gene: TRBJ2-7; CDR3 protein: CASSFSLAGAYEQYF; CDR3 DNA: TGTGCCAGCAGCTTCTCCCTAGCGGGAGCCTACGAGCAGTACTTC